This TCR beta chain originates from a study of cytomegalovirus exposure and HLA in healthy donors. Germline CDR1 is MNHNY and CDR2 is SVGAGI (reference sequence). This CDR3 is built from 15 residues. V was clipped by 0 bases and J by 4 bases; unmatched bases: 1. The primer mix had 60 Vbeta and 13 Jbeta primers. Profiling relied on immunoSEQ multiplex PCR, and the TCRdb table lists in-frame clones only, not all of them. The sample yields around 140,000 clones, about two thirds seen once. Sequencing input: PBMCs. This sequence joins TRBV6-6 and TRBJ2-5, with 11 positions matching TRBD2. The sequence was obtained from a woman younger than 30 in good health and CMV-seronegative. Here the CDR3 DNA reads TGTGCCAGCAGTTACTCTGGACTAGCGGGAGAGACCCAGTACTTC. This encodes CASSYSGLAGETQYF.